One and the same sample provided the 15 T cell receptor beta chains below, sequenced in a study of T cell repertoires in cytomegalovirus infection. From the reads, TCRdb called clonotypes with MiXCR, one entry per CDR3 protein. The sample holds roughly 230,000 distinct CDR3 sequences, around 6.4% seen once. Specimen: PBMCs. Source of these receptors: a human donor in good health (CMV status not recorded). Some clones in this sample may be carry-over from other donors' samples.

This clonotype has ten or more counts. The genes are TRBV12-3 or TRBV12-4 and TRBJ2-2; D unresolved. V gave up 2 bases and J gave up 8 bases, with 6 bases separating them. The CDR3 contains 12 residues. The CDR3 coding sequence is TGTGCCAGCAGTTTAAGTAGGGGGGAGCTGTTTTTT. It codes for CASSLSRGELFF.

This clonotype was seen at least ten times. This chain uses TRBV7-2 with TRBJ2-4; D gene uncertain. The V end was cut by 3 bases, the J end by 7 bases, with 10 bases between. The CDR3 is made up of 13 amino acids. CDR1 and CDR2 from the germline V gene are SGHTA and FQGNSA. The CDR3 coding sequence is TGTGCCAGCAGCTTCCACTACGGGAACATTCAGTACTTC. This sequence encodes CASSFHYGNIQYF.

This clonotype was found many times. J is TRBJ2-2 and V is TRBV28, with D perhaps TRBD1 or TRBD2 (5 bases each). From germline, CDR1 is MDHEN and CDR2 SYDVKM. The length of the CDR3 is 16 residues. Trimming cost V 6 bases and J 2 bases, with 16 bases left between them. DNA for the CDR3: TGTGCCAGCAGGCTCGGGACCGGAGTTAACACCGGGGAGCTGTTTTTT. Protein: CASRLGTGVNTGELFF.

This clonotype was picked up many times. DNA for the CDR3: TGTGCCAGCAGTTACTCACTACAGGGAACGAGCTATGGCTACACCTTC. Translated: CASSYSLQGTSYGYTF. The gene calls are TRBV6-6 and TRBJ1-2; D may be TRBD1 (6 bases). V was cut by 0 bases and J by 4 bases, with 15 bases left in between. Germline CDR1 reads MNHNY; CDR2 reads SVGAGI (reference sequence). The CDR3 spans 16 residues.

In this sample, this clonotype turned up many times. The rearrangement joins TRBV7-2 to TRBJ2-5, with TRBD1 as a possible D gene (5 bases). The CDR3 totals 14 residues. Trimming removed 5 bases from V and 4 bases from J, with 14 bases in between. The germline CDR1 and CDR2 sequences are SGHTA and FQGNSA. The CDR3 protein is CASSPTRVVETQYF. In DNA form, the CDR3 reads TGTGCCAGCAGCCCCACCAGGGTGGTAGAGACCCAGTACTTC.

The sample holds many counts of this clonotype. This chain's CDR3 is CASSRTGQPNYGYTF. The CDR3 DNA reads as TGTGCCAGCAGCCGGACGGGACAGCCTAACTATGGCTACACCTTC. This chain joins TRBV28 and TRBJ1-2, with TRBD1 matching over 7 bases. Germline V gene sequence: CDR1 MDHEN, CDR2 SYDVKM. V lost 6 bases to trimming and J lost 0 bases; unmatched junction nucleotides: 7. The CDR3 has 15 residues.

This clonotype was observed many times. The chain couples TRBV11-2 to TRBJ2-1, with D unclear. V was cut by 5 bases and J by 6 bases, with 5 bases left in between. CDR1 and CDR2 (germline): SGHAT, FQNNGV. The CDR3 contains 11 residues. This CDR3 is CASSPLNEQFF. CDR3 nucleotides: TGTGCCAGCAGCCCCCTCAATGAGCAGTTCTTC.

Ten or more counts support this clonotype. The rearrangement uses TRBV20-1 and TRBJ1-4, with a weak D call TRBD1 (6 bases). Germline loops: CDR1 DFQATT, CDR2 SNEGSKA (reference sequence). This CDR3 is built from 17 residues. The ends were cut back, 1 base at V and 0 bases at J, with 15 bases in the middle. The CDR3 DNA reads TGCAGTGCTAGAGGGGTCCTGGGGGCACCAACTAATGAAAAACTGTTTTTT. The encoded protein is CSARGVLGAPTNEKLFF.

CDR3 amino acids: CASSYSKSLGGKLFF. In DNA, the CDR3 is TGTGCCAGCAGTTACTCGAAGTCCTTAGGGGGAAAACTGTTTTTT. The gene calls are TRBV6-5 and TRBJ1-4; a weak D match, TRBD1 (6 bases). V lost 0 bases, J lost 10 bases, and 15 bases lay in between. Germline V lookup: CDR1 MNHEY, CDR2 SVGAGI. This CDR3 is 15 amino acids long.

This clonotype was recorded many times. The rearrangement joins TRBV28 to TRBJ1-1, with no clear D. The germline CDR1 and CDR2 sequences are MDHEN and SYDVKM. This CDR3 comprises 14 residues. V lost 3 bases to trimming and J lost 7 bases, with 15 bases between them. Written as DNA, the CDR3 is TGTGCCAGCAGTTTTATACATTCCGCGGGTGAAGCTTTCTTT. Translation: CASSFIHSAGEAFF.

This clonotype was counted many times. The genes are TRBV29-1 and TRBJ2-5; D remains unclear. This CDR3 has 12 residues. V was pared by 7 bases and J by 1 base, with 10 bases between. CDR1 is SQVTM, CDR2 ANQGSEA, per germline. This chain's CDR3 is CSGLSFQETQYF. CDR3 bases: TGCAGCGGCCTGAGCTTCCAAGAGACCCAGTACTTC.

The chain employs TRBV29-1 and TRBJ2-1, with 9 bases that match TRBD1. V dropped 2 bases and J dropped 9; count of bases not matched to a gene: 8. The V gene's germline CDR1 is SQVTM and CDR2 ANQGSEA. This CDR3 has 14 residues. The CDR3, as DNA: TGCAGCGTTGAAATCGGGACAGGGACCGGTGAGCAGTTCTTC. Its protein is CSVEIGTGTGEQFF.

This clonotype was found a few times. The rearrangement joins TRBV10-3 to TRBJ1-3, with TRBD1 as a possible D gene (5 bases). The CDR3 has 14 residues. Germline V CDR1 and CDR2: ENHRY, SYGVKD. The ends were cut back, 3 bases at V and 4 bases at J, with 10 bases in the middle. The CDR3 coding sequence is TGTGCCATCAGTGAAGGGGCTGAAGGAAACACCATATATTTT. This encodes CAISEGAEGNTIYF.

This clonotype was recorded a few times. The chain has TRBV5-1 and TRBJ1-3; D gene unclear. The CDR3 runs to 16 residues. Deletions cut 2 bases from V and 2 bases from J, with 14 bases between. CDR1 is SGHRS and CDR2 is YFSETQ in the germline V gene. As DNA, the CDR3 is TGCGCCAGCAGCTTAGGGCCCATCAAGACTGGAAACACCATATATTTT. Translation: CASSLGPIKTGNTIYF.

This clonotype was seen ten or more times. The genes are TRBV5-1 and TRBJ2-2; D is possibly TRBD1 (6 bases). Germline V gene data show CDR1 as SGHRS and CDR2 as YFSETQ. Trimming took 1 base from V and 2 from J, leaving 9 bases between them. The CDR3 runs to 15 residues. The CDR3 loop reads CASSLRQDNTGELFF. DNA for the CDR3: TGCGCCAGCAGCTTGAGACAGGATAACACCGGGGAGCTGTTTTTT.